This T cell receptor beta chain was captured by sequencing in a study of chemoradiotherapy in HPV16-positive cancers. The junction had 8 bases not matched to a gene; V was cut back by 3 bases and J by 2 bases. The CDR3 has 17 residues. Per germline, CDR1 SGDLS and CDR2 YYNGEE. Produced via immunoSEQ multiplex PCR; TCRdb's table is partial and in-frame only. Among fewer than 2,500 clones listed, around 88% were seen once. The sequence derives from a human donor with HPV-associated anogenital cancer. The chain couples TRBV9 to TRBJ2-3, with 11 bases lining up with TRBD2. The specimen was tumor tissue, collected from a patient who underwent chemoradiotherapy. The DNA for the CDR3 is TGTGCCAGCAGCGCCCGCCCGGGACTAGCGGACACAGATACGCAGTATTTT. Translation gives CASSARPGLADTDTQYF.